This is a list of T cell receptor beta chains from one sample in a study of shared clonotypes between healthy human individuals. Assay: immunoSEQ multiplex PCR; the TCRdb copy retains only in-frame clones and omits some. The sample consists of some 2,000,000 clones, about 94% of them appearing once. Sequences were obtained from naive CD8+ T cells sorted from blood. The origin of the receptors is a man in his late teens or twenties in good health. Each CDR3 is given with its conserved first and last residue. The D gene is left open where the match is weak. Clone size is shown for a subset of rows, as once, few, many or a class of expanded clone.

D	size	V	J	DNA	CDR3
-	-	TRBV19	TRBJ1-1	TGTGCCAGTAGTATCGGTGGACAGCACACTGAAGCTTTCTTT	CASSIGGQHTEAFF
-	-	TRBV19	TRBJ2-3	TGTGCCAGTAGTATTATGCTTGGGGATACGCAGTATTTT	CASSIMLGDTQYF
TRBD1	once	TRBV6-5	TRBJ1-6	TGTGCCAGCAGTTACTCCACAGGGGATAATTCACCCCTCCACTTT	CASSYSTGDNSPLHF
-	-	TRBV5-1	TRBJ1-3	TGCGCCAGCAGCTTGGGGATACAGGGCTCTGGAAACACCATATATTTT	CASSLGIQGSGNTIYF
-	-	TRBV18	TRBJ2-7	TGTGCCAGCTCACCACCCGTATTTGCTGTTCCCTACGAGCAGTACTTC	CASSPPVFAVPYEQYF
-	once	TRBV6-1	TRBJ1-1	TGTGCCAGCAGTGAGTTGCGGGGGTTGAACACTGAAGCTTTCTTT	CASSELRGLNTEAFF
TRBD1	-	TRBV7-9	TRBJ2-7	TGTGCCAGCAGCTTAGGTGGACAGGGGGCCTACGAGCAGTACTTC	CASSLGGQGAYEQYF
-	-	TRBV4-3	TRBJ2-1	TGCGCCAGCAGCCAAGGTTACCACAATGAGCAGTTCTTC	CASSQGYHNEQFF
-	-	TRBV29-1	TRBJ1-1	TGCAGCGTCAGCCCCCCCCGGGGCCACGGGGCTGAAGCTTTCTTT	CSVSPPRGHGAEAFF
TRBD1	once	TRBV13	TRBJ2-3	TGTGCCAGCAGCTGCGAAGTCGGGACAGACTCTTGCACAGATACGCAGTATTTT	CASSCEVGTDSCTDTQYF
-	-	TRBV4-1	TRBJ1-5	TGCGCCAGCAGCCCTCGGACAGACAATCAGCCCCAGCATTTT	CASSPRTDNQPQHF
-	once	TRBV7-9	TRBJ2-2	TGTGCCAGCAGCTTAGCGGGCGGGGAGCTGTTTTTT	CASSLAGGELFF
TRBD1	-	TRBV5-8	TRBJ1-1	TGTGCCAGCAGCTTGGTACTGGGGACAGTTCCTGAAGCTTTCTTT	CASSLVLGTVPEAFF
-	-	TRBV19	TRBJ1-5	TGTGCCAGTAGTATCGACCAGGCAGGCAATCAGCCCCAGCATTTT	CASSIDQAGNQPQHF
TRBD1	-	TRBV27	TRBJ2-7	TGTGCCAGCAGTTTTGGGACAGGGGGGGGCTACGAGCAGTACTTC	CASSFGTGGGYEQYF
-	once	TRBV6-8	TRBJ1-2	TGTGCCAGCAGTTACTTTTTGTTCTCCGGGACCCTGGAAGGAGATGGCTACACCTTC	CASSYFLFSGTLEGDGYTF
-	-	TRBV29-1	TRBJ1-3	TGCAGCGTTGTGGCCAGAGGAAACACCATATATTTT	CSVVARGNTIYF
TRBD1	-	TRBV9	TRBJ2-1	TGTGCCAGCAGCGCCGGGACAGGGGGTCCAAATGAGCAGTTCTTC	CASSAGTGGPNEQFF
-	-	TRBV23-1	TRBJ1-2	TGCGCCAGCAGTGGTGAGGTACGAACCTTCTATGGCTACACCTTC	CASSGEVRTFYGYTF
-	-	TRBV5-6	TRBJ1-3	TGTGCCAGCAGCTTGCGAGAGCGGCACAAGATTCCAACTGGAAACACCATATATTTT	CASSLRERHKIPTGNTIYF
-	-	TRBV4-1	TRBJ2-7	TGCGCCAGCAGCCAAGATCGCTGGAACTCCTACGAGCAGTACTTC	CASSQDRWNSYEQYF
-	-	TRBV10-2	TRBJ1-1	TGCGCCAGCAGTGAGTCCCTCGGGACCCCGGGCGACACTGAAGCTTTCTTT	CASSESLGTPGDTEAFF
-	-	TRBV9	TRBJ2-1	TGTGCCAGCAGCGTAGAGGTGAGGGGTGAGCAGTTCTTC	CASSVEVRGEQFF
-	-	TRBV2	TRBJ2-7	TGTGCCAGCAGTGTTGACAGCTCTACGAGCGAGCAGTACTTC	CASSVDSSTSEQYF
-	-	TRBV7-8	TRBJ1-4	TGTGCCAGCAGCTTAGATGCAACTAATGAAAAACTGTTTTTT	CASSLDATNEKLFF
TRBD2	-	TRBV10-3	TRBJ2-1	TGTGCCATCAGCCGGGCTAGCGGGGGGAGTGAGCAGTTCTTC	CAISRASGGSEQFF
-	-	TRBV21-1	TRBJ1-6	TGTGCCAGCAGCAAAGAGGTCAGGGCTGATAATTCACCCCTCCACTTT	CASSKEVRADNSPLHF
TRBD2	-	TRBV10-3	TRBJ2-7	TGTGCCATCACCAGCGGGGAGAACTACGAGCAGTACTTC	CAITSGENYEQYF
TRBD1	-	TRBV5-1	TRBJ1-2	TGCGCCAGCACCGGACAGGGGGCGGAGGGCTACACCTTC	CASTGQGAEGYTF
-	-	TRBV7-9	TRBJ1-6	TGTGCCAGCAGCACCGAGCGGACGGGAGGGGATTCACCCCTCCACTTT	CASSTERTGGDSPLHF
-	-	TRBV5-4	TRBJ2-7	TGTGCCAGCAGCTTTGGGCCGGCAAGCCCACTCGAGCAGTACTTC	CASSFGPASPLEQYF
TRBD2	-	TRBV7-2	TRBJ2-3	TGTGCCAGCGGATCTTCTCAGCGGGGCCCCACAGATACGCAGTATTTT	CASGSSQRGPTDTQYF
-	-	TRBV7-9	TRBJ1-2	TGTGCCAGCAGCTTAGTCTCGGGTGGGGATGGCTACACCTTC	CASSLVSGGDGYTF
-	-	TRBV4-1	TRBJ2-7	TGCGCCAGCAGCCAAGATCCTCTTAGCTCCTACGAGCAGTACTTC	CASSQDPLSSYEQYF
-	-	TRBV29-1	TRBJ1-2	TGCAGCGTTGAATCTTGGGGGCGGGATGGCTACACCTTC	CSVESWGRDGYTF
TRBD2	-	TRBV7-9	TRBJ2-3	TGTGCCAGCAGCTCTAGCGGGTGGGCAGATACGCAGTATTTT	CASSSSGWADTQYF
-	-	TRBV7-3	TRBJ1-1	TGTGCCAGCAGCCTCGGCCGGGATGGGAACACTGAAGCTTTCTTT	CASSLGRDGNTEAFF
TRBD1	once	TRBV6-5	TRBJ2-1	TGTGCCAGCAGTTACGGACAGGGGTCCTACAATGAGCAGTTCTTC	CASSYGQGSYNEQFF
-	-	TRBV6-1	TRBJ1-2	TGTGCCAGCAGTGCAGGGTATGGCTACACCTTC	CASSAGYGYTF